This record looks at one T cell receptor (beta chain) sequence and its context. Its specificity is not known. Trimming removed 3 bases from V and 7 bases from J; junction bases left unmatched: 10. Germline CDR1 reads SQVTM; CDR2 reads ANQGSEA. The CDR3 has 15 amino acids. This entry comes from a study of vaccination effects on CD4 cells after COVID-19. At the end of about ten days of culture, CD4+ T cells were isolated. BNT162b2 vaccine or mRNA-1273 vaccine was given to participants in two doses. Sequencing was performed with immunoSEQ multiplex PCR; in TCRdb, only in-frame clones are kept and a portion is missing. The sample holds tens of thousands of clones, just under 75% seen once.

Here the sequenced sample was CD4+ T cells from PBMCs cultured without peptide, taken after COVID-19 vaccination. V is TRBV29-1 and J is TRBJ2-5; 11 nucleotides match TRBD2. The source is a human donor who received a COVID-19 vaccine. CDR3 bases: TGCAGCGTTGATGTGACTAGCGGGGCAGGTGGGACCCAGTACTTC. This encodes CSVDVTSGAGGTQYF.